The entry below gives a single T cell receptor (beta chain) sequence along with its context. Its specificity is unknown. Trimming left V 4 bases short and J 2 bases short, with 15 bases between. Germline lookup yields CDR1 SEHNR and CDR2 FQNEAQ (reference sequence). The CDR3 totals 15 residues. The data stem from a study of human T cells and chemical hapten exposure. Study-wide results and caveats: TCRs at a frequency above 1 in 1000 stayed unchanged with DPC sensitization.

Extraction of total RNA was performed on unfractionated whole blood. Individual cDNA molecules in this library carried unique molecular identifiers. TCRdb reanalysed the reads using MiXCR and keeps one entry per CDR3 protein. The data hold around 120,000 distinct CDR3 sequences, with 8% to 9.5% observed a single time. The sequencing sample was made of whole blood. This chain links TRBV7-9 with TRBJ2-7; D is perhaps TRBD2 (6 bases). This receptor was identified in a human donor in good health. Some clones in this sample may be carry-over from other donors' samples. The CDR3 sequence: CASSSTGLGTYEQYF. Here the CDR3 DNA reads TGTGCCAGCAGCTCGACGGGACTGGGGACCTACGAGCAGTACTTC.